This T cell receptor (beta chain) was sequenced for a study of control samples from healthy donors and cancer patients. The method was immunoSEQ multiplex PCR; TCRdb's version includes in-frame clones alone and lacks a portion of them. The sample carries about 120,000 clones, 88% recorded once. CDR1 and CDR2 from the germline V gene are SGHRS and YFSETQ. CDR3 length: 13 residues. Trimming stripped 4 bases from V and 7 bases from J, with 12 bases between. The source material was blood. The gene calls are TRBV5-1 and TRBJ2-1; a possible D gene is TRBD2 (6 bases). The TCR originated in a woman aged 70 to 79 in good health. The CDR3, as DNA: TGCGCCAGCAGCGCCGGGGGTTTGAATGAGCAGTTCTTC. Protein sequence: CASSAGGLNEQFF.